The 23 T cell receptor beta chains reported below all come from one sample, sequenced in a study of T-cell reconstitution after alpha-beta-depleted transplantation in children. A TCRbeta library incorporating unique molecular identifiers was prepared. TCRdb reanalysed the PCR reads using MiXCR and keeps one entry per CDR3 protein. The sample has some 550,000 distinct CDR3 sequences; more than 20% are singletons. The sequences come from PBMCs, mostly from graft donor cells, collected 360 days after TCRalphabeta/CD19-depleted stem cell transplant. Receptors originate from a boy younger than two who had a stem cell transplant for acute myeloid leukemia, so the T cells may come from the graft donor.

This clonotype was counted only a few times. The rearrangement joins TRBV20-1 to TRBJ1-2, with 7 bases lining up with TRBD1. The CDR3 has 13 residues. V lost 5 bases to trimming and J lost 2 bases; unmatched junction nucleotides: 5. Germline loops: CDR1 DFQATT, CDR2 SNEGSKA (reference sequence). As DNA, the CDR3 is TGCAGTGCTGGGGTACAGGGGAACTATGGCTACACCTTC. Translating it yields CSAGVQGNYGYTF.

The J gene is TRBJ1-5, the V gene TRBV6-1, with 10 positions matching TRBD1. V was pared by 3 bases and J by 6 bases, with 11 bases of the junction left unmatched. Germline V gives CDR1 MNHNS, CDR2 SASEGT. CDR3 length: 17 amino acids. CDR3 region: CASSDPFGTGAGQPQHF. In nucleotides, the CDR3 is TGTGCCAGCAGTGATCCCTTTGGGACAGGGGCAGGTCAGCCCCAGCATTTT.

Regarding this clonotype: A much larger clone lies a single base off, so this may be a read error. The chain has TRBV4-2 and TRBJ2-7; D unclear. In germline, CDR1 is LGHNA, CDR2 YNFKEQ. The CDR3 spans 13 residues. The CDR3 sequence is CASSQDLAYEQHV. The CDR3 DNA reads as TGTGCCAGCAGCCAAGATCTCGCCTACGAGCAGCACGTC.

This clonotype has a handful of counts. V usage is TRBV9 and J usage is TRBJ1-3; unclear D gene. The CDR3 extends over 12 amino acids. Trimming left V 6 bases short and J 4 bases short, with 8 bases between. Germline loops: CDR1 SGDLS, CDR2 YYNGEE. The CDR3 spells CASNREGNTIYF. DNA of the CDR3: TGTGCCAGCAACCGGGAAGGAAACACCATATATTTT.

The chain joins TRBV4-1 to TRBJ1-2; D not certain. The CDR3 totals 15 residues. The V gene's germline CDR1 is MGHRA and CDR2 YSYEKL. Trimming took 4 bases from V and 8 from J, leaving 20 bases between them. The CDR3 bases are TGCGCCAGCAGCCGAAGAAAAGGTCGTTTTGAGGGCTACACCTTC. The encoded protein is CASSRRKGRFEGYTF.

Only a few counts were recorded for this clonotype. V usage is TRBV10-3 and J usage is TRBJ2-5; no firm D call. The CDR3 totals 12 residues. CDR1 is ENHRY, CDR2 SYGVKD, per germline. V shed 4 bases and J shed 5 bases, with 8 bases lying between them. The CDR3 spells CAISGTPETQYF. As DNA, the CDR3 is TGTGCCATCAGTGGGACGCCGGAGACCCAGTACTTC.

V usage is TRBV12-3 or TRBV12-4 and J usage is TRBJ1-2, with D maybe TRBD1 (6 bases). The CDR3 has 16 amino acids. Trimming left V 6 bases short and J 4 bases short, with 21 bases between. This CDR3 is CASRPSFGRDTYGYTF. The CDR3 DNA sequence: TGTGCCAGCAGGCCTAGTTTCGGACGGGACACCTATGGCTACACCTTC.

This chain links TRBV7-2 with TRBJ2-3, with 10 bases matching TRBD2. J lost 1 base, V lost 5 bases, and 3 bases had no gene match. The CDR3 has 15 amino acids. Per germline, CDR1 SGHTA and CDR2 FQGNSA. The DNA for the CDR3 is TGTGCCAGCAGCATACTAGCGGGGCGCACAGATACGCAGTATTTT. Protein product: CASSILAGRTDTQYF.

This clonotype was counted at least ten times. The chain uses TRBV20-1 and TRBJ2-1; TRBD2 agrees at 14 bases. The CDR3 length is 14 residues. V trimming: 6 bases; J trimming: 11 bases; junction bases outside the gene matches: 9. From germline, CDR1 is DFQATT and CDR2 SNEGSKA (reference sequence). CDR3 DNA: TGCAGTGCGGGTCCTTGGACTAGCGGGGGGCAGCAGTTCTTC. Its translation is CSAGPWTSGGQQFF.

This clonotype appeared a few times. The gene calls are TRBV20-1 and TRBJ2-5; 9 bases map to TRBD2. There are 16 residues in the CDR3. Germline V lookup: CDR1 DFQATT, CDR2 SNEGSKA (reference sequence). The junction had 13 bases not matched to a gene; V was cut back by 3 bases and J by 5 bases. CDR3 loop: CSARTSSSGAGETQYF. The CDR3 DNA is TGCAGTGCTAGGACCAGCTCTAGCGGGGCTGGGGAGACCCAGTACTTC.

The chain uses TRBV12-3 or TRBV12-4 and TRBJ2-1, with unresolved D. Trimming pared 4 bases from V and 7 bases from J, leaving 11 bases between. The CDR3 covers 13 residues. The CDR3 bases are TGTGCCAGCAGTTATCAGTGGGTTAATGAGCAGTTCTTC. Protein product: CASSYQWVNEQFF.

This clonotype was seen a handful of times. The rearrangement links TRBV20-1 to TRBJ1-4, with TRBD1 as a possible D gene (6 bases). Trimming left V 2 bases short and J 3 bases short, with 13 bases between. In germline, CDR1 is DFQATT, CDR2 SNEGSKA (reference sequence). There are 15 residues in the CDR3. The CDR3 DNA sequence: TGCAGTGCTAGAAACACGGGGGCAGCTAATGAAAAACTGTTTTTT. Translation: CSARNTGAANEKLFF.

This clonotype has just a few counts. The chain joins TRBV12-3 or TRBV12-4 to TRBJ1-2; maybe TRBD1 (5 bases). V gave up 3 bases and J gave up 8 bases, with 13 bases separating them. The CDR3 is 13 residues long. CDR3 amino acids: CASSLSGTDGYTF. The CDR3 DNA follows: TGTGCCAGCAGTTTGTCGGGGACGGACGGCTACACCTTC.

The sample holds many counts of this clonotype. V gene TRBV20-1 combines with J gene TRBJ2-3, with 7 bases aligning to TRBD2. The CDR3 extends over 16 amino acids. The germline V gene encodes CDR1 DFQATT and CDR2 SNEGSKA (reference sequence). Trimming removed 3 bases from V and 0 bases from J; junction bases left unmatched: 9. CDR3 sequence: CSAREISGASTDTQYF. CDR3 DNA: TGCAGTGCTAGGGAAATCAGCGGGGCTAGCACAGATACGCAGTATTTT.

The V gene is TRBV28, the J gene TRBJ2-7; the D gene could be TRBD1 or TRBD2 (6 bases each). The V and J ends lost 6 bases and 5 bases respectively, with 20 bases between them. The CDR3 spans 15 residues. In germline, CDR1 is MDHEN, CDR2 SYDVKM. Written as DNA, the CDR3 is TGTGCCAGCAGCCCCCACGGGGGCGCGCACCACGAGCAGTACGTC. It codes for CASSPHGGAHHEQYV.

The rearrangement uses TRBV12-3 or TRBV12-4 and TRBJ2-7; TRBD2 is a possible D gene (5 bases). CDR3 size: 12 residues. Trimming took off 4 bases at V and 6 bases at J, with 10 bases between the two ends. The CDR3 protein is CASSSNRGEQYF. The CDR3 DNA follows: TGTGCCAGCAGTTCGAATCGGGGCGAGCAGTACTTC.

This clonotype showed up many times. The V and J genes are TRBV9 and TRBJ2-1; a weak D match, TRBD2 (5 bases). The V and J ends lost 0 bases and 0 bases respectively, with 7 bases between them. The length of the CDR3 is 15 residues. Germline V gene data show CDR1 as SGDLS and CDR2 as YYNGEE. The CDR3 sequence is CASSVDGGSYNEQFF. DNA for the CDR3: TGTGCCAGCAGCGTAGACGGAGGCTCCTACAATGAGCAGTTCTTC.

This rearrangement joins TRBV6-1 to TRBJ2-7; no reliable D call. CDR3 length: 12 amino acids. The V gene lost 7 bases and the J gene lost 4 bases, with 11 bases spanning the gap. Germline V gene sequence: CDR1 MNHNS, CDR2 SASEGT. CDR3 in DNA: TGTGCCAGCACCTCCAAGGTTTACGAGCAGTACGTC. This translates into CASTSKVYEQYV.

The chain combines TRBV9 with TRBJ1-6; TRBD1 agrees at 9 bases. Germline CDR1 reads SGDLS; CDR2 reads YYNGEE. This CDR3 comprises 16 residues. The trim removed 3 bases at V and 4 bases at J, leaving 5 bases unmatched. The CDR3 protein is CASSESGTGYNSPLHF. CDR3 in DNA: TGTGCCAGCAGCGAATCCGGGACAGGGTATAATTCACCCCTCCACTTT. Based on the CDR3 plus reference TRBV9 and TRBJ1-6, the full variable domain is DSGVTQTPKHLITATGQRVTLRCSPRSGDLSVYWYQQSLDQGLQFLIQYYNGEERAKGNILERFSAQQFPDLHSELNLSSLELGDSALYFCASSESGTGYNSPLHFGNGTRLTVT.

V usage is TRBV29-1 and J usage is TRBJ1-5; the match to TRBD1 covers 9 bases. The CDR3 sequence is 14 residues long. CDR1 and CDR2 from the germline V gene are SQVTM and ANQGSEA. Unmatched junction bases numbered 4, after V lost 6 bases and J lost 1 base. The CDR3 reads CSVGTGFSNQPQHF. As DNA, the CDR3 is TGCAGCGTGGGGACAGGGTTCAGCAATCAGCCCCAGCATTTT.

The CDR3 loop is CASSARLAPGELFF. The CDR3 DNA is TGTGCCAGCAGTGCCAGACTAGCCCCCGGGGAGCTGTTTTTT. The V gene is TRBV6-1, the J gene TRBJ2-2, with 7 bases that match TRBD2. This CDR3 is built from 14 residues. V was pared by 4 bases and J by 6 bases, with 5 bases of the junction left unmatched. Germline V CDR1 and CDR2: MNHNS, SASEGT.

This sequence joins TRBV15 and TRBJ2-5; D gene uncertain. This CDR3 is 15 amino acids long. V gave up 0 bases and J gave up 3 bases, with 11 bases separating them. The germline V gene has CDR1 LNHNV and CDR2 YYDKDF (reference sequence). As DNA, the CDR3 is TGTGCCACCAGCAGAGATCGGGCGTTCGAAGAGACCCAGTACTTC. Its protein product is CATSRDRAFEETQYF.

V is TRBV29-1 and J is TRBJ1-4; D gene unclear. The CDR3 totals 13 residues. Germline CDR1 reads SQVTM; CDR2 reads ANQGSEA. Trimming stripped 2 bases from V and 7 bases from J, with 11 bases between. CDR3 DNA sequence: TGCAGCGTTGAAACCGGCGGAGGTGAAAAACTGTTTTTT. It encodes CSVETGGGEKLFF.